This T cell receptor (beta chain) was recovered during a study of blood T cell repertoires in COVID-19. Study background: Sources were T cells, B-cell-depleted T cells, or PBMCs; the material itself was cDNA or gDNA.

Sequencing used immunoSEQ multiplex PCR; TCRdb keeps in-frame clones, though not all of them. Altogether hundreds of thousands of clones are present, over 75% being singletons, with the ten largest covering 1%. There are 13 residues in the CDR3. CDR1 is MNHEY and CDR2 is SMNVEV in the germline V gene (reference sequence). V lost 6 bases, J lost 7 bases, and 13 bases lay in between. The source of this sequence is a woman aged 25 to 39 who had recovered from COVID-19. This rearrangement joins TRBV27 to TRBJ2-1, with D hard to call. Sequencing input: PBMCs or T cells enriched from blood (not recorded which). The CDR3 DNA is TGTGCCAGCAGATTCAACTCCCGGAATGAGCAGTTCTTC. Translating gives CASRFNSRNEQFF.